These 32 T cell receptor beta chains were all obtained from the same sample, sequenced in a study of shared clonotypes between healthy human individuals. The assay was immunoSEQ multiplex PCR, and TCRdb's table has in-frame clones only and misses some. The sample has roughly 700,000 clones; 90% are singletons. The specimen was memory CD8+ T cells from PBMCs. The subset here: CD45RO+ cells pooled with CCR7-negative TemRA cells. The source of these receptors is a man younger than 30 in good health. Some clones in this sample may be carry-over from other donors' samples.

This clone occurred once. The gene calls are TRBV5-1 and TRBJ1-2; D might be TRBD1 (5 bases). V lost 5 bases to trimming and J lost 4 bases, with 15 bases between them. Germline lookup yields CDR1 SGHRS and CDR2 YFSETQ. The CDR3 is 14 amino acids. The CDR3 DNA reads as TGCGCCAGCAGGGAGGACACCTTACTCTATGGCTACACCTTC. It specifies CASREDTLLYGYTF.

The chain combines TRBV11-2 with TRBJ1-2, with 9 bases that match TRBD1. The CDR3 has 15 amino acids. Trimming cost V 1 base and J 4 bases; bases outside gene matches: 4. CDR1 and CDR2 from the germline V gene are SGHAT and FQNNGV. CDR3 residues: CASSLATGGSYGYTF. In DNA form, the CDR3 reads TGTGCCAGCAGCTTAGCTACAGGGGGCTCCTATGGCTACACCTTC.

The V call is TRBV15, the J call TRBJ2-1, with D possibly being TRBD1 (6 bases). Trimming removed 3 bases from V and 5 bases from J, with 14 bases in between. This CDR3 has 15 amino acids. Germline V gene data show CDR1 as LNHNV and CDR2 as YYDKDF (reference sequence). CDR3 loop: CATSSLRGTHNEQFF. The CDR3 DNA is TGTGCCACCAGCAGTCTCAGGGGAACCCACAATGAGCAGTTCTTC.

The V call is TRBV7-9, the J call TRBJ1-2; D perhaps matches TRBD1 (6 bases). The CDR3 is 16 amino acids. Deletions cut 4 bases from V and 4 bases from J, with 19 bases between. From germline, CDR1 is SEHNR and CDR2 FQNEAQ (reference sequence). The CDR3 is CASSSTRPQGSYGYTF. CDR3 in DNA: TGTGCCAGCAGCTCAACCCGGCCTCAGGGGTCCTATGGCTACACCTTC.

Comments on this clone: This sample includes further DNA sequences coding for the same CDR3. V gene TRBV5-1 combines with J gene TRBJ1-2, with TRBD1 identical over 7 bases. Germline V gives CDR1 SGHRS, CDR2 YFSETQ. CDR3 length equals 14 residues. The ends lost 0 bases at V and 5 bases at J; junction bases unmatched: 4. The DNA for the CDR3 is TGCGCCAGCAGCTTGGCAGGGACAGTTTATGGCTACACCTTC. This gives the protein CASSLAGTVYGYTF.

The chain recombines TRBV19 with TRBJ1-2; 10 nucleotides agree with TRBD1. Germline V CDR1 and CDR2: LNHDA, SQIVND (reference sequence). This CDR3 is 12 amino acids long. The trim removed 6 bases at V and 6 bases at J, leaving 1 base unmatched. In DNA form, the CDR3 reads TGTGCCAGTAGGACAGGGGGCGATGGCTACACCTTC. It encodes CASRTGGDGYTF.

V is TRBV11-2 and J is TRBJ1-6; D is unresolved. CDR3 length: 12 residues. V was cut by 5 bases and J by 6 bases, with 5 bases left in between. The germline V gene has CDR1 SGHAT and CDR2 FQNNGV. The CDR3: CASSRPNSPLHF. The CDR3 region has the DNA TGTGCCAGCAGCCGACCTAATTCACCCCTCCACTTT.

The chain joins TRBV27 to TRBJ2-7; D gene ambiguous. Germline V gene lookup returns CDR1 MNHEY and CDR2 SMNVEV (reference sequence). V shed 3 bases and J shed 4 bases, with 10 bases lying between them. The CDR3 runs to 13 residues. CDR3 nucleotides: TGTGCCAGCAGTTTTCAGAGCGCTTACGAGCAGTACTTC. As protein: CASSFQSAYEQYF.

The chain combines TRBV7-9 with TRBJ2-2; no clear D gene. The V end was cut by 4 bases, the J end by 1 base, with 7 bases between. This CDR3 region has 14 residues. Germline V gene sequence: CDR1 SEHNR, CDR2 FQNEAQ (reference sequence). The CDR3 DNA reads as TGTGCCAGCAGCTCGGGTCAGAACACCGGGGAGCTGTTTTTT. Protein product: CASSSGQNTGELFF.

The J gene is TRBJ2-7, the V gene TRBV5-6, with D tentatively TRBD1 (6 bases). This CDR3 comprises 15 residues. The ends were cut back, 2 bases at V and 7 bases at J, with 19 bases in the middle. Germline lookup yields CDR1 SGHDT and CDR2 YYEEEE. The CDR3 region has the DNA TGTGCCAGCAGCTTCATCTGGACAGCCGAGGGGGAGCAGTACTTC. This sequence encodes CASSFIWTAEGEQYF.

V and J are TRBV27 and TRBJ2-1; D not resolved. V lost 3 bases to trimming and J lost 7 bases, with 10 bases between them. The germline V gene has CDR1 MNHEY and CDR2 SMNVEV (reference sequence). The CDR3 covers 13 residues. This CDR3 is CASSLSPVNEQFF. CDR3 sequence (DNA): TGTGCCAGCAGTTTGAGCCCGGTGAATGAGCAGTTCTTC.

The chain couples TRBV7-9 to TRBJ2-7, with TRBD1 matching 7 bases. Germline values: CDR1 SEHNR, CDR2 FQNEAQ (reference sequence). The CDR3 is 15 amino acids. Trimming at V came to 5 bases and at J to 2 bases, leaving 9 bases not matched to a gene. CDR3 nucleotide sequence: TGTGCCAGCAGCAATTCAGGACAGGCAGCCTACGAGCAGTACTTC. Its protein is CASSNSGQAAYEQYF.

The J gene is TRBJ1-2, the V gene TRBV28, with D possibly matching TRBD1 (5 bases). Germline V gene data show CDR1 as MDHEN and CDR2 as SYDVKM. Trimming took off 3 bases at V and 5 bases at J, with 22 bases between the two ends. The CDR3 is 17 amino acids. CDR3 loop: CASSFPGSNRGFYGYTF. The DNA of the CDR3 is TGTGCCAGCAGTTTTCCCGGCAGCAACCGGGGCTTTTATGGCTACACCTTC.

This clone was seen only once. The rearrangement joins TRBV28 to TRBJ2-7, with no clear D. V was cut by 10 bases and J by 2 bases, with 21 bases left in between. CDR1 is MDHEN and CDR2 is SYDVKM in the germline V gene. The CDR3 runs to 15 residues. The CDR3 DNA reads as TGTGCCACCACACCCCGGTCCAGGTTTACCTACGAGCAGTACTTC. It translates to CATTPRSRFTYEQYF.

This sequence joins TRBV6-4 and TRBJ2-1; D is unresolved. This CDR3 is built from 14 residues. Between the trimmed V and J ends, which lost 0 bases and 6 bases, there was a span of 9 bases. Germline V gene sequence: CDR1 MRHNA, CDR2 SNTAGT. The CDR3 reads CASSDSSRSNEQFF. The CDR3 DNA reads as TGTGCCAGCAGTGACTCTAGCCGGAGCAATGAGCAGTTCTTC.

The V and J genes are TRBV19 and TRBJ1-1; D is unclear. In germline, CDR1 is LNHDA, CDR2 SQIVND (reference sequence). Deletions cut 2 bases from V and 5 bases from J, with 9 bases between. CDR3 length: 13 amino acids. CDR3 nucleotides: TGTGCCAGTAGTATATTCGGGAGGACTGAAGCTTTCTTT. Translation: CASSIFGRTEAFF.

This chain uses TRBV7-9 with TRBJ2-5, with TRBD1 as a possible D gene (6 bases). Per the germline V gene, CDR1 is SEHNR and CDR2 is FQNEAQ (reference sequence). CDR3 size: 15 residues. V lost 5 bases and J 2 bases, leaving 15 bases between the germline ends. The DNA of the CDR3 is TGTGCCAGCAGCCCAGGGGCTACGGGACAAGAGACCCAGTACTTC. Residues: CASSPGATGQETQYF.

The V call is TRBV29-1, the J call TRBJ2-5; TRBD1 matches 10 bases. The better agreement between TRBJ2-7 and the DNA end casts doubt on the J call. Germline V gene data show CDR1 as SQVTM and CDR2 as ANQGSEA. The CDR3 extends over 14 amino acids. The CDR3 loop is CSAAGTGAPYEQYF. The CDR3 DNA reads TGCAGCGCCGCCGGGACAGGGGCCCCCTACGAGCAGTACTTC.

The CDR3 coding sequence is TGTGCCAGTAGTATGACAGGGGGCTTATACGAGCAGTACTTC. Protein sequence: CASSMTGGLYEQYF. The rearrangement links TRBV19 to TRBJ2-7; 10 bases map to TRBD1. Trimming cost V 3 bases and J 4 bases; bases outside gene matches: 3. The CDR3 runs to 14 residues. Germline values: CDR1 LNHDA, CDR2 SQIVND (reference sequence).

This sequence joins TRBV19 and TRBJ2-7, with 8 nucleotides matching TRBD2. The CDR3 contains 13 residues. From germline, CDR1 is LNHDA and CDR2 SQIVND (reference sequence). V was pared by 8 bases and J by 4 bases, with 7 bases of the junction left unmatched. The CDR3 region has the DNA TGTGCCAGTTCAAGCGGGAGCCGGTACGAGCAGTACTTC. It is translated as CASSSGSRYEQYF.

V usage is TRBV4-3 and J usage is TRBJ2-3; D remains ambiguous. The length of the CDR3 is 17 residues. V gave up 1 base and J gave up 0 bases, with 14 bases separating them. Germline assignment: CDR1 LGHNA and CDR2 YSLEER. CDR3 sequence: CASSQAQRLGSTDTQYF. DNA for the CDR3: TGCGCCAGCAGCCAAGCTCAACGCCTCGGTAGCACAGATACGCAGTATTTT.

V gene TRBV7-9 combines with J gene TRBJ2-7; D not certain. The CDR3 length is 15 residues. V was clipped by 1 base and J by 3 bases, with 13 bases between them. CDR1 and CDR2 from the germline V gene are SEHNR and FQNEAQ (reference sequence). The CDR3 loop is CASSLGPMDVYEQYF. DNA of the CDR3: TGTGCCAGCAGCTTAGGACCCATGGACGTCTACGAGCAGTACTTC. Full variable domain (remainder filled in from reference TRBV7-9 and TRBJ2-7): DTGVSQNPRHKITKRGQNVTFRCDPISEHNRLYWYRQTLGQGPEFLTYFQNEAQLEKSRLLSDRFSAERPKGSFSTLEIQRTEQGDSAMYLCASSLGPMDVYEQYFGPGTRLTVT.

The rearrangement joins TRBV5-1 to TRBJ2-3, with 9 bases fitting TRBD1. This CDR3 is built from 17 residues. Unmatched junction bases numbered 10, after V lost 4 bases and J lost 1 base. From germline, CDR1 is SGHRS and CDR2 YFSETQ. The CDR3 sequence is CASSLETWDRGTDTQYF. As DNA, the CDR3 is TGCGCCAGCAGCCTGGAAACTTGGGACAGGGGCACAGATACGCAGTATTTT.

The rearrangement joins TRBV28 to TRBJ1-5, with D hard to call. Trimming shortened V by 2 bases and J by 4 bases, and 12 bases separated the two germline ends. CDR1 MDHEN and CDR2 SYDVKM come from the germline V gene. The CDR3 runs 15 residues. Here the CDR3 reads CASSLVGFKNQPQHF. CDR3 coding DNA: TGTGCCAGCAGTTTAGTAGGGTTTAAGAATCAGCCCCAGCATTTT.

This clone has at least ten counts. The chain joins TRBV21-1 to TRBJ2-7; the table's D call, TRBD1, was not checked against the DNA. TRBV21-1 is a listed pseudogene. This CDR3 contains 14 residues. CDR3 sequence: CASSSTGQPYEQYF. The CDR3 bases are TGTGCCAGCAGCAGTACGGGACAGCCCTACGAGCAGTACTTC.

Here the CDR3 DNA reads TGTGCCAGCAGCTTTTCGGGACTAGCGCGAAGCAGCTCCTACAATGAGCAGTTCTTC. Translating gives CASSFSGLARSSSYNEQFF. The genes are TRBV11-2 and TRBJ2-1, with TRBD2 identical over 10 bases. Unmatched junction bases numbered 11, after V lost 3 bases and J lost 0 bases. Germline lookup yields CDR1 SGHAT and CDR2 FQNNGV. The CDR3 spans 19 residues.

The chain employs TRBV28 and TRBJ2-7; unclear D gene. The CDR3 has 13 amino acids. Germline V gene data show CDR1 as MDHEN and CDR2 as SYDVKM. Trimming removed 6 bases at V and 0 bases at J, with 9 bases between. The CDR3 protein is CASSGSSSYEQYF. CDR3 sequence (DNA): TGTGCCAGCAGCGGTTCGAGCTCCTACGAGCAGTACTTC.

V gene TRBV4-3 combines with J gene TRBJ2-3; tentatively, D is TRBD1 or TRBD2 (5 bases each). Trimming removed 0 bases at V and 0 bases at J, with 22 bases between. This CDR3 contains 20 residues. CDR1 and CDR2 (germline): LGHNA, YSLEER. The CDR3 DNA follows: TGCGCCAGCAGCCAAGACAATCCCCGGGACCTGGATTTTAGCACAGATACGCAGTATTTT. Translating gives CASSQDNPRDLDFSTDTQYF.

This clone was seen a handful of times. The rearrangement links TRBV19 to TRBJ1-5, with 12 positions matching TRBD1. Trimming took 7 bases from V and 0 from J; bases not matched to a gene: 10. The germline V gene encodes CDR1 LNHDA and CDR2 SQIVND (reference sequence). This CDR3 is 18 amino acids long. The DNA for the CDR3 is TGTGCCAGTAATACCGGGACAGGGGGCCGTTATAGCAATCAGCCCCAGCATTTT. Protein product: CASNTGTGGRYSNQPQHF.

This clone came up many times. This rearrangement joins TRBV5-6 to TRBJ1-2; D gene ambiguous. Trimming stripped 0 bases from V and 5 bases from J, with 11 bases between. The CDR3 has 14 amino acids. Germline CDR1 is SGHDT and CDR2 is YYEEEE. The CDR3 DNA reads as TGTGCCAGCAGCTTGGGATCCTGGCGGTATGGCTACACCTTC. It encodes CASSLGSWRYGYTF. The full variable domain, with the rest looked up from reference TRBV5-6 and TRBJ1-2, is DAGVTQSPTHLIKTRGQQVTLRCSPKSGHDTVSWYQQALGQGPQFIFQYYEEEERQRGNFPDRFSGHQFPNYSSELNVNALLLGDSALYLCASSLGSWRYGYTFGSGTRLTVV.

The gene calls are TRBV27 and TRBJ2-5; 11 bases align to TRBD2. The CDR3 sequence is 17 residues long. Germline-derived CDR1 and CDR2 are MNHEY and SMNVEV (reference sequence). With V trimmed by 4 bases and J by 4 bases, 11 bases remained unmatched. CDR3: CASSSSATSGIGETQYF. In nucleotides, the CDR3 is TGTGCCAGCAGTTCAAGCGCGACTAGCGGGATAGGAGAGACCCAGTACTTC.

This sequence joins TRBV28 and TRBJ1-2, with D possibly being TRBD1 (6 bases). Germline CDR1 and CDR2: MDHEN and SYDVKM. Trimming pared 5 bases from V and 7 bases from J, leaving 20 bases between. This CDR3 is 15 amino acids long. CDR3 loop: CASSQRHLSGAGYTF. DNA of the CDR3: TGTGCCAGCAGTCAACGACACCTTTCAGGGGCTGGCTACACCTTC.